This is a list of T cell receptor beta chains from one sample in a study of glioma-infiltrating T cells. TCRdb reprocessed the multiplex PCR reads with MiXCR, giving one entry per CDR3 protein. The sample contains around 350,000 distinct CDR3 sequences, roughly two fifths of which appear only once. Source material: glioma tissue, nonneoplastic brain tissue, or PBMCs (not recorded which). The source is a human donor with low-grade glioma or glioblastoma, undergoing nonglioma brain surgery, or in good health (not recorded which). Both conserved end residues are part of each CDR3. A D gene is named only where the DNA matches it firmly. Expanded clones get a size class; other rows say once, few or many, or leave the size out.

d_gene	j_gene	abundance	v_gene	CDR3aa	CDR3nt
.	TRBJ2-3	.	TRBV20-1	CSARVGAATDTQYF	TGCAGTGCTAGAGTGGGAGCGGCCACAGATACGCAGTATTTT
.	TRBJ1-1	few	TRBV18	CASSWGIAKGTEAFF	TGTGCCAGCTCATGGGGCATCGCCAAGGGGACTGAAGCTTTCTTT
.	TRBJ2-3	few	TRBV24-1	CATSGRESTDTQYF	TGTGCCACCAGTGGACGGGAGAGCACAGATACGCAGTATTTT
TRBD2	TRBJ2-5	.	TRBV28	CASSFWLAGQETKYF	TGTGCCAGCAGTTTCTGGCTAGCGGGACAAGAGACCAAGTACTTC
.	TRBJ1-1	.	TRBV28	CARRYRSVPQAFF	TGTGCCAGAAGATACAGAAGTGTTCCCCAAGCTTTCTTT
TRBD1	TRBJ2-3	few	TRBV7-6	CASSSRGTGGLTQYF	TGTGCCAGCAGCAGCCGTGGGACAGGGGGCCTTACGCAGTATTTT
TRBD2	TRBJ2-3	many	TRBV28	CASRSREGLSDTQYF	TGTGCCAGCAGGTCGCGGGAGGGCCTATCAGATACGCAGTATTTT
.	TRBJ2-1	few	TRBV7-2	CASSPRSAGLYNEQFF	TGTGCCAGCAGCCCCCGTTCGGCAGGACTATACAATGAGCAGTTCTTC
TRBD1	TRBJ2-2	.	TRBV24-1	CATSEGTGNTGGLFF	TGTGCCACCAGTGAGGGGACAGGGAACACCGGGGGGCTGTTTTTT
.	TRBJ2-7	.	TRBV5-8	CASSAGFFYEQYF	TGTGCCAGCAGCGCGGGATTCTTCTACGAGCAGTACTTC
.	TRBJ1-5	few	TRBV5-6	CASSQGPDQPQHF	TGTGCCAGCAGCCAGGGTCCTGATCAGCCCCAGCATTTT
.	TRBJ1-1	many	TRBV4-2	CASSLTGTNTEAFF	TGTGCCAGCAGCCTTACCGGGACGAACACTGAAGCTTTCTTT
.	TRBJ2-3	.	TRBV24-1	CATSDPPRGGTDTQYF	TGTGCCACCAGTGATCCCCCCAGGGGGGGCACAGATACGCAGTATTTT
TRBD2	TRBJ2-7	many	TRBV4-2	CASSQDVGREDEQYF	TGTGCCAGCAGCCAAGATGTGGGGAGGGAGGACGAGCAGTACTTC
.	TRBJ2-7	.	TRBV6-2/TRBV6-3	CASSYAAQYEQYF	TGTGCCAGCAGTTACGCCGCACAGTACGAGCAGTACTTT
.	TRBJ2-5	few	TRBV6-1	CASRPLGQGLMKTQYF	TGTGCCAGCCGACCCTTGGGTCAGGGGCTTATGAAGACCCAGTACTTC
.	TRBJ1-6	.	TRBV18	CASSAITNSPLHF	TGTGCCAGCTCAGCCATCACTAATTCACCCCTCCACTTT
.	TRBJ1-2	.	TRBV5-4	CASSSDSNYGYTF	TGTGCCAGCAGCTCGGACAGTAACTATGGCTACACCTTC
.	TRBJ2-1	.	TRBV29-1	CSVGEGGGHEQFF	TGCAGCGTTGGGGAGGGAGGGGGGCATGAGCAGTTCTTC
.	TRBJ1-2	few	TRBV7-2	CASSLGRGPSRYTF	TGTGCCAGCAGCTTAGGCCGGGGCCCTTCAAGGTACACCTTC
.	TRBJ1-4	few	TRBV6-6	CASSYSAGVLEKLFF	TGTGCCAGCAGTTACTCGGCAGGGGTTCTAGAAAAACTGTTTTTT
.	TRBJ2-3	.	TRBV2	CASSPLTSRDTQYF	TGTGCCAGCAGTCCCCTAACTAGCAGAGATACGCAGTATTTT
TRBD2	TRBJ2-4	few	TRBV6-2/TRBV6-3	CASRSGGGLAKNIQYF	TGTGCCAGCAGATCTGGCGGGGGTCTAGCCAAAAACATTCAGTACTTC
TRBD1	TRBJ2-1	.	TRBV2	CASSETGTGNEQFF	TGTGCCAGCAGTGAGACAGGGACCGGCAATGAGCAGTTCTTC
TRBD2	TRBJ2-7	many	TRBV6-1	CASSVTSGTLYEQYF	TGTGCCAGCAGTGTTACTAGCGGGACTCTCTACGAGCAGTACTTC
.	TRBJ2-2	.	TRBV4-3	CASSQEFISAYSGELFF	TGCGCCAGCAGCCAAGAATTTATTAGCGCCTATTCCGGGGAGCTGTTTTTT
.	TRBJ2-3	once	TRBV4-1	CASSHDRGDTQYF	TGCGCCAGCAGCCATGATCGTGGAGATACGCAGTATTTT
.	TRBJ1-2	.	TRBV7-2	CASSLAAVLPNYGYTF	TGTGCCAGCAGCCTGGCCGCAGTACTCCCTAACTATGGCTACACCTTC
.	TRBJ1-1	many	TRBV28	CASSVTLMNTEAFF	TGTGCCAGCAGCGTGACACTTATGAACACTGAAGCTTTCTTT
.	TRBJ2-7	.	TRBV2	CASSANIWQYF	TGTGCCAGCAGCGCAAACATCTGGCAGTACTTC
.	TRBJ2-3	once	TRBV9	CASSARTASSTDTQYF	TGTGCCAGCAGCGCCCGGACTGCGTCTAGCACAGATACGCAGTATTTT
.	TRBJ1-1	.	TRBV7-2	CASSLRGEEAFF	TGTGCCAGCAGCTTAAGGGGGGAAGAAGCTTTCTTT
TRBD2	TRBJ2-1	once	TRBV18	CASSPMTSGYYNEQFF	TGTGCCAGCTCACCGATGACTAGCGGGTACTACAATGAGCAGTTCTTC
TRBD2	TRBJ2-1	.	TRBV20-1	CSASGLAGYNEQFF	TGCAGTGCCTCGGGACTAGCGGGGTATAATGAGCAGTTCTTC
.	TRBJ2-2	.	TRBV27	CASSFGSNTGEPFF	TGTGCCAGCAGTTTTGGCTCCAACACCGGGGAGCCGTTTTTT
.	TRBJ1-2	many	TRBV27	CASSLRTGASYGYTF	TGTGCCAGCAGTTTACGCACGGGAGCGAGCTATGGCTACACCTTC
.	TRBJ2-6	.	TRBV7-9	CASSSLVRVRAGANVLTF	TGTGCCAGCAGCTCCCTGGTCAGGGTGAGGGCTGGGGCCAACGTCCTGACTTTC
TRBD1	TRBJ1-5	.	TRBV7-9	CASSFTHRTGGPQPQHF	TGTGCCAGCAGCTTTACACATCGGACAGGGGGCCCTCAGCCCCAGCATTTT
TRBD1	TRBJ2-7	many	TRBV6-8	CASSYWRQGHDEQYF	TGTGCCAGCAGTTACTGGAGACAGGGCCACGACGAGCAGTACTTC
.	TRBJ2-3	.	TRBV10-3	CAISVSSGLSSTDTQYF	TGTGCCATCAGTGTTTCGAGCGGGCTATCTAGCACAGATACGCAGTATTTT
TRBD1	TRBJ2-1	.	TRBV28	CASSNPGGTMHNEQFF	TGTGCCAGCAGTAACCCAGGGGGCACGATGCACAATGAGCAGTTCTTC
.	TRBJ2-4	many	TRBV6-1	CASSLGPENIQYF	TGTGCCAGCAGCCTCGGTCCCGAGAACATTCAGTACTTC
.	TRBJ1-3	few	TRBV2	CASSETVNTIYF	TGTGCCAGCAGTGAGACGGTCAACACCATATATTTT
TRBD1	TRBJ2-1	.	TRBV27	CASRFRDRASNEQFF	TGTGCCAGCAGATTCCGGGACAGGGCCTCCAATGAGCAGTTCTTC
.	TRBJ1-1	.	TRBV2	CAGSRERGTTEAFF	TGTGCAGGCAGTCGTGAGAGGGGGACCACTGAAGCTTTCTTT
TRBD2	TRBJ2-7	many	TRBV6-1	CASRTSGYYEQYF	TGTGCCTCCCGGACTAGCGGTTACTACGAGCAGTACTTC
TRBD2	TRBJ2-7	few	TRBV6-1	CASQVAGGNPYEQYF	TGTGCCAGCCAAGTAGCGGGAGGAAACCCCTACGAGCAGTACTTC
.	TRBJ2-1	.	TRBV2	CASSRDLGNEQFF	TGTGCCAGCAGTCGCGATCTGGGTAATGAGCAGTTCTTC
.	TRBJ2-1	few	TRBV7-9	CASSLGVGTYRYNEQFF	TGTGCCAGCAGCTTGGGCGTCGGGACTTACCGGTACAATGAGCAGTTCTTC
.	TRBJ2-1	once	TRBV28	CASTSRGRGDDEQFF	TGTGCCAGCACCTCACGCGGCAGGGGGGACGACGAGCAGTTCTTC
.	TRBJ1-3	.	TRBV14	CASSQDWGTGNTIYF	TGTGCCAGCAGCCAAGATTGGGGGACCGGAAACACCATATATTTT
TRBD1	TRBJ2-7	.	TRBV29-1	CSVSQGADSYEQYF	TGCAGCGTTTCACAGGGGGCGGATTCCTACGAGCAGTACTTC
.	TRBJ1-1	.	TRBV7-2	CAGSLGRGGTEAFF	TGTGCCGGCAGCTTAGGAAGGGGGGGGACTGAAGCTTTCTTT
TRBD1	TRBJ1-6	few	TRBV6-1	CASSWLGQGDSPLHF	TGTGCCAGCAGTTGGCTGGGACAGGGAGACTCACCCCTCCACTTT
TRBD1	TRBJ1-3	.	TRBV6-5	CASSLGGPTGGNTIYF	TGTGCCAGCAGTTTAGGGGGCCCTACTGGAGGAAACACCATATATTTT
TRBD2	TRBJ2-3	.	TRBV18	CASSRSGASGLTDTQYF	TGTGCCAGCTCACGCTCTGGGGCTAGCGGACTCACAGATACGCAGTATTTT